These 5 T cell receptor beta chains came from one sample sequenced in a study of radiation and T cells in renal cell carcinoma. The assay was immunoSEQ multiplex PCR, and TCRdb's table has in-frame clones only and misses some. The sample holds about 130,000 clones; approximately 91% are singletons and the top ten take around 11%. Time point reported: baseline pretreatment blood. Treatment: 15 Gy SBRT to primary tumor, nephrectomy 4 weeks later. The specimen was blood, collected from a patient whose treatment included radiotherapy and nephrectomy. The receptors come from a woman in her fifties or sixties with renal cell carcinoma.

This clone has just one count. V is TRBV6-4 and J is TRBJ2-1; TRBD2 aligns across 10 bases. CDR3 size: 14 residues. V gave up 0 bases and J gave up 14 bases; unmatched junction bases: 7. CDR1 is MRHNA and CDR2 is SNTAGT in the germline V gene. The DNA for the CDR3 is TGTGCCAGCAGTGACTCTCCTAGCGGGGGTCCAAAGTTCTTC. Encoded protein: CASSDSPSGGPKFF.

This rearrangement joins TRBV4-1 to TRBJ1-5; D uncertain. Trimming pared 3 bases from V and 0 bases from J, leaving 9 bases between. Germline V gene sequence: CDR1 MGHRA, CDR2 YSYEKL. This CDR3 region has 15 residues. This CDR3 reads CASSQGSISNQPQHF. CDR3 DNA: TGCGCCAGCAGCCAGGGGAGCATTAGCAATCAGCCCCAGCATTTT.

The gene calls are TRBV6-6 and TRBJ2-3, with 8 bases that match TRBD2. The junction had 7 bases not matched to a gene; V was cut back by 8 bases and J by 3 bases. The germline V gene encodes CDR1 MNHNY and CDR2 SVGAGI (reference sequence). The CDR3 contains 14 residues. The CDR3 region has the DNA TGTGCCAGCCTTAGCGGGGCTAAGACAGATACGCAGTATTTT. Its protein is CASLSGAKTDTQYF.

The chain has TRBV6-1 and TRBJ2-3, with D tentatively TRBD1 or TRBD2 (6 bases each). Germline V gives CDR1 MNHNS, CDR2 SASEGT. The germline V and J ends were trimmed by 6 bases and 6 bases, with 13 bases remaining between them. The CDR3 sequence is 13 residues long. CDR3 DNA sequence: TGTGCCAGCAGGCGGCCGGGGGCCGATACGCAGTATTTT. Translating gives CASRRPGADTQYF.

CDR3: CASRTGGGNTIYF. The CDR3 DNA sequence: TGTGCCAGCAGGACAGGGGGAGGAAACACCATATATTTT. V usage is TRBV7-2 and J usage is TRBJ1-3; TRBD1 matches 9 bases. The germline V gene encodes CDR1 SGHTA and CDR2 FQGNSA. The CDR3 runs to 13 residues. Unmatched junction bases numbered 1, after V lost 6 bases and J lost 4 bases.